Listed below are T cell receptor beta chains from one sample, sequenced in a study of blood T cells in healthy people across ages. TCRdb fed the 5' RACE reads into MiXCR, producing one record per CDR3 protein. This table has about 730,000 distinct CDR3 sequences, roughly 47% appearing once. The sample taken for sequencing was blood. The receptors derive from an older woman in good health. Each CDR3 is given with its conserved first and last residue. The D gene is left open where the match is weak. Size is omitted from some rows. Given values are once, few, many or a class for expanded clones.

clone_size	d_call	v_call	j_call	cdr3_nt	cdr3_aa
many	TRBD2	TRBV12-3/TRBV12-4	TRBJ2-1	TGTGCCAGCAGTCCCGGGAGGAATGAGCAGTTCTTC	CASSPGRNEQFF
few	TRBD2	TRBV20-1	TRBJ2-7	TGCAGTGCTGAACATAGCGGGGGGGTGCGATACGAGCAGTACTTC	CSAEHSGGVRYEQYF
-	TRBD1	TRBV18	TRBJ2-6	TGTGCCAGCTCACCACCGAACAGGGGGATTGGGGCCAACGTCCTGACTTTC	CASSPPNRGIGANVLTF
-	-	TRBV20-1	TRBJ1-1	TGCAGTCAGGGGTCCCTGAACACTGAAGCTTTCTTT	CSQGSLNTEAFF
-	-	TRBV13	TRBJ1-2	TGTGCCAGCAGCTTAGGAGGGTGGGGTCAAGCTAACTATGGCTGCACCTTC	CASSLGGWGQANYGCTF
-	TRBD2	TRBV6-2/TRBV6-3	TRBJ2-1	TGTGCCAGCAGTTACTCGGGCGGGAGGGCTTATGAGCAGTTCTTC	CASSYSGGRAYEQFF
-	-	TRBV9	TRBJ2-6	TGTGCCAGCAGCCCCCTCATTTGGGGTTCTGGGGCCAACGTCCTGACTTTC	CASSPLIWGSGANVLTF
once	TRBD1	TRBV7-6	TRBJ1-4	TGTGCCAGCAGCTTAGGGCCACTTCGACGACAGGGCACTAATGAAAAACTGTTTTTT	CASSLGPLRRQGTNEKLFF
-	-	TRBV11-2	TRBJ1-1	TGTGCCAGCAGCTTAGATGGCGGGGGGCAGAACACTGAAGCTTTCTTT	CASSLDGGGQNTEAFF
few	-	TRBV7-2	TRBJ1-5	TGTGCCAGCAGCCCAAAAATGGGGTCGCCCCAGCATTTT	CASSPKMGSPQHF
-	TRBD1	TRBV9	TRBJ1-2	TGTGCCAGCAGCCGAGGGACAGGTGCCGAGGGTGGCTACACCTTC	CASSRGTGAEGGYTF
many	-	TRBV29-1	TRBJ1-4	TGCAGCGTACCGGGACGGGAGAATGAAAAACTGTTTTTT	CSVPGRENEKLFF
many	-	TRBV7-2	TRBJ2-1	TGTGCCAGCAGCTTAGGGAGTAGCGGAAACTACAATGAGCAGTTCTTC	CASSLGSSGNYNEQFF
-	TRBD1	TRBV11-1	TRBJ2-1	TGTGCCAGCAGCTACTTTTCGACAGGGGGAACCTACAATGAGCAGTTCTTC	CASSYFSTGGTYNEQFF
-	-	TRBV28	TRBJ2-1	TGTGCCAGCAGTTATGAGGCAGGGATGGACAATGAGCAGTTCTTC	CASSYEAGMDNEQFF
-	-	TRBV10-3	TRBJ2-1	TGTGCCATCAGTGATTTTTCGGGAGCCAATGAGCAGTTCTTC	CAISDFSGANEQFF
many	TRBD2	TRBV10-3	TRBJ2-7	TGTGCCATCAGTGACAGCGGGAGTGAATACGAGCAGTACTTC	CAISDSGSEYEQYF
-	-	TRBV6-1	TRBJ1-1	TGTGCCAGCAGGGGAGGTGACGGAATACACAAAGCTTTCTTT	CASRGGDGIHKAFF
-	-	TRBV29-1	TRBJ2-7	TGCAGCGTTCGGCGGGGCTCCTACGAGCAGTACTTC	CSVRRGSYEQYF
-	-	TRBV20-1	TRBJ2-1	TGCAGTGCTAGAGACCTCCGGGAGAGCAGAAATGAGCAGTTCTTC	CSARDLRESRNEQFF
-	-	TRBV20-1	TRBJ2-7	TGCAGTGCTGGGGCCTCCTACGAGCAGTACTTC	CSAGASYEQYF
-	-	TRBV5-8	TRBJ1-5	TGTGCCAGCAGCTTGTTTGGGCTGGGCGGCAATCAGCCCCAGCATTTT	CASSLFGLGGNQPQHF
-	-	TRBV4-2	TRBJ2-3	TGTGCCAGCAGCCAACTCCCCTCCAGCTCCACTAGCACAGATACGCAGTATTTT	CASSQLPSSSTSTDTQYF
few	TRBD2	TRBV20-1	TRBJ2-7	TGCAGTGCTAGAGATGTCGGCTTGAGGAGGACTAGCGGGAAGGCCGAGCAGTACTTC	CSARDVGLRRTSGKAEQYF
-	TRBD1	TRBV4-3	TRBJ2-7	TGCGCCAGCAGCCAATCCGGGACAGGGGCGTACGAGCAGTACTTC	CASSQSGTGAYEQYF
-	TRBD1	TRBV27	TRBJ2-3	TGTGCCAGCAATATCGACAGGGCCAACACAGATACGCAGTATTTT	CASNIDRANTDTQYF
-	TRBD1	TRBV19	TRBJ2-7	TGTGCCAGCGGACAGGGGATCTACGAGCAGTACTTC	CASGQGIYEQYF
-	TRBD2	TRBV6-5	TRBJ2-5	TGTGCCAGCAGCCCGCCAGGCGGGAGAGGCTCTAAGGAGCAGTACTTC	CASSPPGGRGSKEQYF
many	TRBD1	TRBV20-1	TRBJ1-2	TGCAGTGCCGGGACAGGAGGGGGCTACACCTTC	CSAGTGGGYTF
few	-	TRBV10-3	TRBJ2-1	TGTGCCATCAGTGTAGGCGCGAGCAATGAGCAGTTCTTC	CAISVGASNEQFF
once	-	TRBV7-2	TRBJ2-5	TGTACCAGCAGCCCGTTGGAGACCCAGTACTTC	CTSSPLETQYF
-	TRBD1	TRBV7-3	TRBJ2-6	TGTGCCAGCAGCTTGGGACAGGGGATTACTGGGGCCAACGTCCTGACTTTC	CASSLGQGITGANVLTF
-	-	TRBV21-1	TRBJ1-1	TGTGCCAGCAGCCCCGGGACAGGGGGTAGTGAAGCTTTCTTT	CASSPGTGGSEAFF
few	-	TRBV7-3	TRBJ2-3	TGTGCCAGCAGCTTAGGGACCTACACAGATACGCAGTATTTT	CASSLGTYTDTQYF
few	-	TRBV6-2/TRBV6-3	TRBJ2-3	TGTGCCAGCAGGGAGCGGGCCCTTGGCGGGAAGGGCACAGATACGCAGTATTTT	CASRERALGGKGTDTQYF
few	TRBD1	TRBV4-2	TRBJ2-7	TGTGCCAGCAGCCAAGGTAGGGACAGGGGATCCGAGCAGTACTTC	CASSQGRDRGSEQYF
-	TRBD2	TRBV20-1	TRBJ2-1	TGCAGTGCCAAGACGATCGGGGGGGCCCGAGAGCAGTTCTTC	CSAKTIGGAREQFF
-	TRBD2	TRBV20-1	TRBJ2-7	TGCAGTGCTAGCCTGGCGAGCGGGGGGACCTACGAGCAGTACTTC	CSASLASGGTYEQYF
-	TRBD2	TRBV25-1	TRBJ2-3	TGTGCCAGCAGTGAATACGGGAGGGTCCCACCAGATACGCAGTATTTT	CASSEYGRVPPDTQYF
many	-	TRBV10-3	TRBJ2-1	TGTGCCATCAGTGAGTGGGGCCGTGAGCAGTTCTTC	CAISEWGREQFF
-	TRBD1	TRBV10-3	TRBJ2-7	TGTGCCATCAACTCCGGGACAGGGACCTACGAGCAGTACTTC	CAINSGTGTYEQYF
few	-	TRBV6-5	TRBJ2-1	TGTGCCAGCATCAATCTGAAGGGTAGCAATGAGCAGTTCTTC	CASINLKGSNEQFF